The table lists the clone carrying this T cell receptor beta chain with a few counts. Germline assignment: CDR1 KGHSH and CDR2 LQKENI. V lost 3 bases, J lost 3 bases, and 9 bases lay in between. The CDR3 runs 15 residues. The source of the sample is a study of T cell changes during pregnancy in multiple sclerosis. Profiling relied on immunoSEQ multiplex PCR, and the TCRdb table lists in-frame clones only, not all of them. This sample yields about 75,000 clones, of which about 89% are seen a single time; over 0.8% belongs to the top ten. The specimen comprised peripheral blood, sampled in the first trimester of pregnancy. This chain connects TRBV18 to TRBJ1-6, with D unresolved. The sequence was obtained from a female donor in good health, enrolled as a control in a pregnancy study. The CDR3 nucleotides read TGTGCCAGCTCACCTGAGGCGAGCTATAATTCACCCCTCCACTTT. Translation: CASSPEASYNSPLHF. Drawing the rest from reference TRBV18 and TRBJ1-6, the complete variable domain is NAGVMQNPRHLVRRRGQEARLRCSPMKGHSHVYWYRQLPEEGLKFMVYLQKENIIDESGMPKERFSAEFPKEGPSILRIQQVVRGDSAAYFCASSPEASYNSPLHFGNGTRLTVT.